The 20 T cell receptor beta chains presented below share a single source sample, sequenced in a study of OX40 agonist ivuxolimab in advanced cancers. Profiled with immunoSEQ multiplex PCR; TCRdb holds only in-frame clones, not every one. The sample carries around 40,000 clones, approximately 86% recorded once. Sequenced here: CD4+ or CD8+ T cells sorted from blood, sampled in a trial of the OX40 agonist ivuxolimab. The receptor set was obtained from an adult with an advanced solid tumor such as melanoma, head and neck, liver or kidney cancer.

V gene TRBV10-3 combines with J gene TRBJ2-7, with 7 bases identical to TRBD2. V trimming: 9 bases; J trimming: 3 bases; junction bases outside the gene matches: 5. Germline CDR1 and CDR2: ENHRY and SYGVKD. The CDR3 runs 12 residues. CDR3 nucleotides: TGTGCCATGAGAGGGGAGGGCTACGAGCAGTACTTC. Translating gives CAMRGEGYEQYF.

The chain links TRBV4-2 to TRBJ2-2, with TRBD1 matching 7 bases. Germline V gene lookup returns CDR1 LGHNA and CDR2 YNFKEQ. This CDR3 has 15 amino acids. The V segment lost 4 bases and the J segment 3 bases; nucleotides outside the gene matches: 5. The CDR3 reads CASSPGDSDTGELFF. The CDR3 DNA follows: TGTGCCAGCAGCCCTGGGGACAGTGACACCGGGGAGCTGTTTTTT.

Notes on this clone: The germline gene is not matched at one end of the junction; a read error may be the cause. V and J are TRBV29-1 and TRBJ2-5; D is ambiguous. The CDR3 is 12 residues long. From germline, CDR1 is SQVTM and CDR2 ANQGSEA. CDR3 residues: CNVSDYQETQYF. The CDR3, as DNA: TGCAACGTTTCCGACTACCAAGAGACCCAGTACTTC.

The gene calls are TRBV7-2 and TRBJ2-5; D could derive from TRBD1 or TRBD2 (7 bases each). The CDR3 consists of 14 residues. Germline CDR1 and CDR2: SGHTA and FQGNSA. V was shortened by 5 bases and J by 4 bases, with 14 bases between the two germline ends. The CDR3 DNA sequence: TGTGCCAGCAGCCAGGGGGGGCCGGTAGAGACCCAGTACTTC. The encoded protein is CASSQGGPVETQYF.

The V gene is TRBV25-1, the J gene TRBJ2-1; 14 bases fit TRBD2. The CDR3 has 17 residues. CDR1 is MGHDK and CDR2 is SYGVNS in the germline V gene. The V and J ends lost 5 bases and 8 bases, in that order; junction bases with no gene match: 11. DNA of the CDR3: TGTGCCAGCAGTCACGGTTGGGGACTAGCGGGAGAGGATGAGCAGTTCTTC. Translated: CASSHGWGLAGEDEQFF. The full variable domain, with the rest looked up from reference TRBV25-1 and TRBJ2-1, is EADIYQTPRYLVIGTGKKITLECSQTMGHDKMYWYQQDPGMELHLIHYSYGVNSTEKGDLSSESTVSRIRTEHFPLTLESARPSHTSQYLCASSHGWGLAGEDEQFFGPGTRLTVL.

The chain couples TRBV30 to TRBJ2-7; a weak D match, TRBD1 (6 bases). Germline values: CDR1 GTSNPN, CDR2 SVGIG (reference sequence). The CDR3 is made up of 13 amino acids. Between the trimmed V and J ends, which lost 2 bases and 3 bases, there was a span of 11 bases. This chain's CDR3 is CAWSRGQSYEQYF. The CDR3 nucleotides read TGTGCCTGGAGTAGAGGACAGAGCTACGAGCAGTACTTC.

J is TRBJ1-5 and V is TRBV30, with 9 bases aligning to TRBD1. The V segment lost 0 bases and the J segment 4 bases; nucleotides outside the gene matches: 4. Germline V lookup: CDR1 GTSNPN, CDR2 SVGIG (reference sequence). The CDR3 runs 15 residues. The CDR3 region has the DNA TGTGCCTGGAGTGTAAAAGGACAGGGGAATCAGCCCCAGCATTTT. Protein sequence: CAWSVKGQGNQPQHF.

The CDR3 here is CAWGQENTEAFF. The CDR3, as DNA: TGTGCCTGGGGACAGGAGAACACTGAAGCTTTCTTT. The chain employs TRBV30 and TRBJ1-1, with TRBD1 identical over 7 bases. Germline loops: CDR1 GTSNPN, CDR2 SVGIG (reference sequence). The CDR3 length is 12 residues. V was clipped by 5 bases and J by 1 base; unmatched bases: 1.

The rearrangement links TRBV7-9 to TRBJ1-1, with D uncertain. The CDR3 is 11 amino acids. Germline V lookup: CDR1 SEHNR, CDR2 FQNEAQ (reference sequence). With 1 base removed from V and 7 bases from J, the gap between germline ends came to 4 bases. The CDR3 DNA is TGTGCCAGCAGCTTAGTCGATGAAGCTTTCTTT. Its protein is CASSLVDEAFF.

The CDR3 DNA follows: TGCGCCAGCAGCTTGAGTAGGCCAGAGAGCGAGCAGTACTTC. Amino acids: CASSLSRPESEQYF. The rearrangement links TRBV5-1 to TRBJ2-7; D not resolved. V lost 1 base, J lost 6 bases, and 14 bases lay in between. Germline values: CDR1 SGHRS, CDR2 YFSETQ. CDR3 size: 14 residues. The whole variable domain, filled in from reference TRBV5-1 and TRBJ2-7, reads KAGVTQTPRYLIKTRGQQVTLSCSPISGHRSVSWYQQTPGQGLQFLFEYFSETQRNKGNFPGRFSGRQFSNSRSEMNVSTLELGDSALYLCASSLSRPESEQYFGPGTRLTVT.

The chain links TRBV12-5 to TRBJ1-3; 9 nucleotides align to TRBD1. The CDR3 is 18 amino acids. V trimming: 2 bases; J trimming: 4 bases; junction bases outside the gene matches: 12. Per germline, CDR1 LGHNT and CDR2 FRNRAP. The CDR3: CASGLPLTTGGSGNTIYF. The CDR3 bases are TGTGCTAGTGGTTTGCCACTAACTACAGGGGGCTCAGGAAACACCATATATTTT.

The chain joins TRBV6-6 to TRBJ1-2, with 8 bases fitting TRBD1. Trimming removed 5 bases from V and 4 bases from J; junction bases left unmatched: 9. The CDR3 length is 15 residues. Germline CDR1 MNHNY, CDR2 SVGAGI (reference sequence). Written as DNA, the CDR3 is TGTGCCAGCAGTAGACCGGGACAGGCACCCTATGGCTACACCTTC. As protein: CASSRPGQAPYGYTF.

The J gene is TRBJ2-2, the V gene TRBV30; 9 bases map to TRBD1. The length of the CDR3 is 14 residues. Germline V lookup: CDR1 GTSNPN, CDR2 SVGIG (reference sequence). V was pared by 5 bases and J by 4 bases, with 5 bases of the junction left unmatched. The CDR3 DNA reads TGTGCCTGGTACAGGGGGCTGGGCACCGGGGAGCTGTTTTTT. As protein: CAWYRGLGTGELFF.

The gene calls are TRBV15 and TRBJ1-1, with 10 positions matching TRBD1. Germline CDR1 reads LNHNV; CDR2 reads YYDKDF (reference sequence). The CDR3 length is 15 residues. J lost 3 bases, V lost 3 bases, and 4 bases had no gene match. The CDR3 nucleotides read TGTGCCACCAGCAGTTCCGGACAGGGGGACACTGAAGCTTTCTTT. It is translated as CATSSSGQGDTEAFF.

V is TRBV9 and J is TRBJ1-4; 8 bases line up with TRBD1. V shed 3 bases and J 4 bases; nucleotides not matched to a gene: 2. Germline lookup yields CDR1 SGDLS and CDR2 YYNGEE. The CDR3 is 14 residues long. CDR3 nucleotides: TGTGCCAGCAGCGACGGACAGGGTAATGAAAAACTGTTTTTT. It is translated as CASSDGQGNEKLFF.

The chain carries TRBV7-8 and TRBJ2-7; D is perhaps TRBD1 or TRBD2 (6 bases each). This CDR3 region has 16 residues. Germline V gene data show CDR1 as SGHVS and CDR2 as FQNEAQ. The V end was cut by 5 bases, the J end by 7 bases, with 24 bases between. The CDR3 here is CASSQRGGLFLEEQYF. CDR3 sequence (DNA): TGTGCCAGCAGCCAGCGAGGGGGACTCTTTCTAGAGGAGCAGTACTTC.

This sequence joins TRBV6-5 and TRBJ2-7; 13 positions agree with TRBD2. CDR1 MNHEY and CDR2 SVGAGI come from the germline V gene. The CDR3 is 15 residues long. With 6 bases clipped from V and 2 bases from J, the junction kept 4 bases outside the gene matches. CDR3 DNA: TGTGCCAGCAGCCAGGGACTAGCGGGGCCCTACGAGCAGTACTTC. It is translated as CASSQGLAGPYEQYF.

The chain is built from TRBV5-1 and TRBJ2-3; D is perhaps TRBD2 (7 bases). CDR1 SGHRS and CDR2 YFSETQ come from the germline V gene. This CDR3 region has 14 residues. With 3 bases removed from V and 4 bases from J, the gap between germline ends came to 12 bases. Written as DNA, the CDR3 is TGCGCCAGCAGCTGGGGAGGGGGTGCAGATACGCAGTATTTT. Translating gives CASSWGGGADTQYF.

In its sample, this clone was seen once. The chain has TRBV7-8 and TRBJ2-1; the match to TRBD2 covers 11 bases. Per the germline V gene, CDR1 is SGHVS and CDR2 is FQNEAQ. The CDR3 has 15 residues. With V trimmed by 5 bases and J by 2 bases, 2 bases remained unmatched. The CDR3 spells CASSKLAGAYNEQFF. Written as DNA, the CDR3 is TGTGCCAGCAGCAAACTAGCGGGGGCCTACAATGAGCAGTTCTTC. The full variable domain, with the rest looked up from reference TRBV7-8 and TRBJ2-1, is GAGVSQSPRYKVAKRGQDVALRCDPISGHVSLFWYQQALGQGPEFLTYFQNEAQLDKSGLPSDRFFAERPEGSVSTLKIQRTQQEDSAVYLCASSKLAGAYNEQFFGPGTRLTVL.

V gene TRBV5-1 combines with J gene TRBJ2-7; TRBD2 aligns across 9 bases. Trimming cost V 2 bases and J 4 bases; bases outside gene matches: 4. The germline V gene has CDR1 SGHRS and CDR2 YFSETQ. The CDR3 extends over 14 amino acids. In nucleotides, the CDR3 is TGCGCCAGCAGCTTAAGGACTAGCGCTTACGAGCAGTACTTC. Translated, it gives CASSLRTSAYEQYF.